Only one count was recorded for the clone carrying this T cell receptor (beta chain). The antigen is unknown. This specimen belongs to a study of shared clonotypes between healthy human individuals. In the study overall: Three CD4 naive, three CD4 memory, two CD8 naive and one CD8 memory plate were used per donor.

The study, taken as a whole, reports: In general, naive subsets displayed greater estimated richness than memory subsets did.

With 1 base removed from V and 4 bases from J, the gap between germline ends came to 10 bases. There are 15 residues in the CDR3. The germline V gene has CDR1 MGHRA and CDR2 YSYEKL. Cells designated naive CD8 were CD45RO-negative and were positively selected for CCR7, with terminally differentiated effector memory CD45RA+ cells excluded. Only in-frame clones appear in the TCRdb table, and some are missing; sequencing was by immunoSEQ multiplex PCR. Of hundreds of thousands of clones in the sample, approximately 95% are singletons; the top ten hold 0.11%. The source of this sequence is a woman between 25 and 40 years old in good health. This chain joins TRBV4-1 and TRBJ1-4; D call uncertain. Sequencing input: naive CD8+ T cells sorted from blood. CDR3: CASSQGYRFNEKLFF. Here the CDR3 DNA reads TGCGCCAGCAGCCAAGGTTACCGTTTTAATGAAAAACTGTTTTTT.